This T cell receptor beta chain was observed in a study of cytomegalovirus exposure and HLA in healthy donors (TCRdb year 2017). Some background on the complete study: According to a later analysis, the 110 or so validation repertoires were produced on the same platform as the 680 or so repertoires of the first cohort. The study aimed to test whether signatures of past pathogen exposure could be identified by cataloging public T cell receptors. The study combined high-throughput TCR immunosequencing, statistical association of individual TCRs with disease status, and machine learning to predict cytomegalovirus infection status. In addition to the first cohort of 666 subjects, a separate validation cohort of around 110 different subjects was used.

Library generation was performed with the immunoSEQ multiplex PCR assay. Under the source paper's analysis protocol: A statistical classification framework was built for diagnosing cytomegalovirus status from the catalog of TCR beta chain sequences. TCRdb holds this immuneACCESS table with in-frame rearrangements only. Some clones are missing; in checked studies, unresolved V genes explain under half, and the rest has no known cause. The DNA gave D and trimming, while V, J and clone size come from that table. The sample data list 100,000 to 130,000 clones, and about 85% of these were observed just once. 3% of the sample lies in the top ten. The donors were included in the validation cohort of approximately 120 subjects, a group kept apart from the roughly 690-subject first cohort. For this clone: It lacks a known antigen. Base-call qualities are not available, and no considerably larger clone is one nucleotide away.

The research as a whole found: According to the authors, the approach could potentially be generalized to other disease states and immunological phenotypes. The study listed 170 or so TCR beta chains as associated with cytomegalovirus. A later analysis lacked HLA typing for the validation cohort, so it scored co-occurrence in that cohort across all 110 or so repertoires. Cytomegalovirus status was reported to be diagnosed by the classifier with high specificity and sensitivity in both the original and validation cohorts. A later analysis found that TCRs clustered in the first cohort also tended to co-occur in the 95 to 150 validation repertoires, with 94% of cluster scores above 0. A few of the identified cytomegalovirus-associated TCR beta chains were confirmed in vitro to be specific for cytomegalovirus antigens. Most TCR sequences were seen in very few donors, while some public TCRs were found in many individuals.

The CDR3 covers 13 residues, taking in both the cysteine and the phenylalanine. The DNA shown is the 39-base CDR3, in frame from base 1. In the germline V gene, CDR1 corresponds to SGDLS and CDR2 to YYNGEE. Compared with germline, V lacks 4 bases and J lacks 6 bases; bases without a gene match: 7. The chain is encoded by TRBV9 joined to TRBJ2-7; 7 bases in the junction line up with TRBD1. The receptor was isolated from a woman in her late teens or twenties in good health and CMV-seronegative. The sequencing sample was made of PBMCs. Here the CDR3 is given as CASSSTTGREQYF. The sequence in DNA is TGTGCCAGCAGCTCGACGACAGGGCGCGAGCAGTACTTC. The CDR3 plus the reference TRBV9 and TRBJ2-7 genes for the other parts give the full variable domain: DSGVTQTPKHLITATGQRVTLRCSPRSGDLSVYWYQQSLDQGLQFLIQYYNGEERAKGNILERFSAQQFPDLHSELNLSSLELGDSALYFCASSSTTGREQYFGPGTRLTVT.